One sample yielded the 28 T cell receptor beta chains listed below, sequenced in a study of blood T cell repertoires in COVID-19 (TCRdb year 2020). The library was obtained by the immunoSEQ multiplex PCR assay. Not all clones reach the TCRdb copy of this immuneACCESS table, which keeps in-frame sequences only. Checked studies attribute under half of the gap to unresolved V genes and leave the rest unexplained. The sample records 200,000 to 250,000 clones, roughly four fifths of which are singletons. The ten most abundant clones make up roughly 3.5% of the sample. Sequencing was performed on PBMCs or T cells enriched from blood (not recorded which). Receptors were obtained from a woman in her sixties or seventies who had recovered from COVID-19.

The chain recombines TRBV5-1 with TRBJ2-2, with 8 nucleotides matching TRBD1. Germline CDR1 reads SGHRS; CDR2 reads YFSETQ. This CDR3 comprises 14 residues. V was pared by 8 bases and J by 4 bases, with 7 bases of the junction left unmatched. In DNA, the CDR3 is TGCGCCAGTTCGACAGGGGTTAGCACCGGGGAGCTGTTTTTT. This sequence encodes CASSTGVSTGELFF. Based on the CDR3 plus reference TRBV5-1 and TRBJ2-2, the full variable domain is KAGVTQTPRYLIKTRGQQVTLSCSPISGHRSVSWYQQTPGQGLQFLFEYFSETQRNKGNFPGRFSGRQFSNSRSEMNVSTLELGDSALYLCASSTGVSTGELFFGEGSRLTVL.

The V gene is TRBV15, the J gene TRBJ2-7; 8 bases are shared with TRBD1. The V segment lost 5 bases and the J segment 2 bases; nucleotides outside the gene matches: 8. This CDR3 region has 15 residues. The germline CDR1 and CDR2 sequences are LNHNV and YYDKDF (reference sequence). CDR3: CATSRPGQATYEQYF. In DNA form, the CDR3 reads TGTGCCACCAGCCGGCCGGGACAGGCGACCTACGAGCAGTACTTC.

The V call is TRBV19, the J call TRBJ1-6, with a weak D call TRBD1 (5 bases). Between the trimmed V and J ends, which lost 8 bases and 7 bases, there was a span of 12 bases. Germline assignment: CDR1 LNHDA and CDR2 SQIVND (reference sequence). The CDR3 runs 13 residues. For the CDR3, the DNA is TGTGCCAGTGGGGCAGGCCGGAATTCACCCCTCCACTTT. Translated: CASGAGRNSPLHF.

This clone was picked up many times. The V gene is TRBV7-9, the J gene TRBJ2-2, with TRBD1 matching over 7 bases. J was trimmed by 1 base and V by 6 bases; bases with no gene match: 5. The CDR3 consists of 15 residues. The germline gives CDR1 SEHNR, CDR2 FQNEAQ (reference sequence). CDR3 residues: CASRSGTVNTGELFF. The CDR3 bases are TGTGCCAGCAGGTCGGGGACAGTGAACACCGGGGAGCTGTTTTTT.

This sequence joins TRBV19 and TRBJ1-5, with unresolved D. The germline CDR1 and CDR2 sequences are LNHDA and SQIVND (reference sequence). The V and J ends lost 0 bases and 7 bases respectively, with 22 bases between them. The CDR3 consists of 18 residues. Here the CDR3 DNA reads TGTGCCAGTAGTATAGATCTCGGGGATGGGCAGGTAAAGCAGCCCCAGCATTTT. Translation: CASSIDLGDGQVKQPQHF.

As DNA, the CDR3 is TGTGCCAGCTCACCATCGCCACGGCGAGGCACTGAAGCTTTCTTT. This codes for CASSPSPRRGTEAFF. The V and J genes are TRBV18 and TRBJ1-1; no reliable D call. Trimming stripped 2 bases from V and 4 bases from J, with 14 bases between. The CDR3 covers 15 residues. CDR1 is KGHSH and CDR2 is LQKENI in the germline V gene.

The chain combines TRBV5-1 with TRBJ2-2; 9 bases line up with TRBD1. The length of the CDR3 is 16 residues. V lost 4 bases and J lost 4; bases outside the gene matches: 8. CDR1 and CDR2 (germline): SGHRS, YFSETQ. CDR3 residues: CASSAVGQGGTGELFF. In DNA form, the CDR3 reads TGCGCCAGCAGCGCTGTGGGACAGGGCGGCACCGGGGAGCTGTTTTTT.

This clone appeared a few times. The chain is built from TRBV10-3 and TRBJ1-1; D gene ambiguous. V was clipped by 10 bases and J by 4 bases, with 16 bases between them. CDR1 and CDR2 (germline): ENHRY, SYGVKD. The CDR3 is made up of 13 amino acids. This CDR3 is CATLEGEATEAFF. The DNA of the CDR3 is TGTGCCACCCTGGAGGGCGAGGCCACTGAAGCTTTCTTT.

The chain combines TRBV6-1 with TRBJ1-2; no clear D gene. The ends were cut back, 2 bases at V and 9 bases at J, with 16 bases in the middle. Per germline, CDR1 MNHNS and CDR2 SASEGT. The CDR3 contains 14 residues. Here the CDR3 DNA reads TGTGCCAGCAGTGAATTTGGGCAGACATTGAGCTACACCTTC. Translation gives CASSEFGQTLSYTF.

The CDR3 DNA sequence: TGTGCCAGCAGTTACAAGACTAGCGGGGGCACAGATACGCAGTATTTT. Translating it yields CASSYKTSGGTDTQYF. The rearrangement links TRBV6-5 to TRBJ2-3; 11 bases agree with TRBD2. Germline V gene sequence: CDR1 MNHEY, CDR2 SVGAGI. Trimming removed 2 bases from V and 1 base from J; junction bases left unmatched: 2. The CDR3 spans 16 residues.

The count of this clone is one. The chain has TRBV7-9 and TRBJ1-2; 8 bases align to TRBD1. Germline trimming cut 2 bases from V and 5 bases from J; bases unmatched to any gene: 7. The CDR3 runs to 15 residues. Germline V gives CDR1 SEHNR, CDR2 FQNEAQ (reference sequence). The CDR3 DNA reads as TGTGCCAGCAGCTTAATGGCGACAGGGGCATATGGCTACACCTTC. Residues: CASSLMATGAYGYTF.

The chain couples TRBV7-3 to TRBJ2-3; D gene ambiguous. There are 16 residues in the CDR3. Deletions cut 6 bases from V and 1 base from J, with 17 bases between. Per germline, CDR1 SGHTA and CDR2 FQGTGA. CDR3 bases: TGTGCCAGCAGTCCCAAGTTGACTGGCGGCACAGATACGCAGTATTTT. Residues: CASSPKLTGGTDTQYF. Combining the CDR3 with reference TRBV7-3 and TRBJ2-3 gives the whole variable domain GAGVSQTPSNKVTEKGKYVELRCDPISGHTALYWYRQSLGQGPEFLIYFQGTGAADDSGLPNDRFFAVRPEGSVSTLKIQRTERGDSAVYLCASSPKLTGGTDTQYFGPGTRLTVL.

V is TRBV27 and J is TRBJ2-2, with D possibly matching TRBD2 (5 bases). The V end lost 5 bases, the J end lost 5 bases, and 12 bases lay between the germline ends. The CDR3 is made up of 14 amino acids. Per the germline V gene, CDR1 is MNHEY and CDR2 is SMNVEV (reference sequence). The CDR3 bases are TGTGCCAGCAGTCCCATACCGGGGACCGGGGAGCTGTTTTTT. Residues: CASSPIPGTGELFF.

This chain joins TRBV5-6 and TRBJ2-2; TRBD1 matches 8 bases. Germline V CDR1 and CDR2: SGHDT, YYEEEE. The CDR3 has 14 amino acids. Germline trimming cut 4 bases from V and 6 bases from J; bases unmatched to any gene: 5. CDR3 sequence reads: CASSQNRGAGELFF. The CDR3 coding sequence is TGTGCCAGCAGCCAAAACAGGGGGGCCGGGGAGCTGTTTTTT.

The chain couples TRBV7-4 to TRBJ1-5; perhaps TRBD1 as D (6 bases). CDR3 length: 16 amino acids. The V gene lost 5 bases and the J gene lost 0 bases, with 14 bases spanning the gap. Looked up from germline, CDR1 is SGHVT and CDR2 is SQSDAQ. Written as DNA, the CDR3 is TGTGCCAGCAGCAAACACAGGACAGTTAGCAATCAGCCCCAGCATTTT. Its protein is CASSKHRTVSNQPQHF.

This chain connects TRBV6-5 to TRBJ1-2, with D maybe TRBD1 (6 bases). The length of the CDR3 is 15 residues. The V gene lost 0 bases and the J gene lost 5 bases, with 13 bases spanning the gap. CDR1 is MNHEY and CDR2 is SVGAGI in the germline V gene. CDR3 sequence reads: CASSYSNTGFYGYTF. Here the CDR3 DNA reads TGTGCCAGCAGTTACTCAAATACAGGGTTTTATGGCTACACCTTC.

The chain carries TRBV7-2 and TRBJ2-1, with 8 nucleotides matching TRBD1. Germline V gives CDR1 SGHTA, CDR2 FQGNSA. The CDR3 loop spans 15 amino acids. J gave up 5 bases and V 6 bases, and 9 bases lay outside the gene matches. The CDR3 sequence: CASRLGGQGNNEQFF. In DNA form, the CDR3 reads TGTGCCAGCAGATTGGGAGGACAGGGCAACAATGAGCAGTTCTTC.

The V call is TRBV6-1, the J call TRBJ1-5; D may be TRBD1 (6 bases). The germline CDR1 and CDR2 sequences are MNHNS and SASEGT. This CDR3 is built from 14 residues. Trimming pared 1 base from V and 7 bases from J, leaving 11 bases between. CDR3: CASSEGGGGQPQHF. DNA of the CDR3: TGTGCCAGCAGTGAAGGAGGGGGTGGACAGCCCCAGCATTTT.

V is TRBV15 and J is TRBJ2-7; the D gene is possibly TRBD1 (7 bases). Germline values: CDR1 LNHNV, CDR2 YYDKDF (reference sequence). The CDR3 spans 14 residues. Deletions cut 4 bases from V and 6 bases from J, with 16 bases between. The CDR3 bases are TGTGCCACCAGCATATCGTCAGGGGGGCGCGAGCAGTACTTC. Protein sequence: CATSISSGGREQYF.

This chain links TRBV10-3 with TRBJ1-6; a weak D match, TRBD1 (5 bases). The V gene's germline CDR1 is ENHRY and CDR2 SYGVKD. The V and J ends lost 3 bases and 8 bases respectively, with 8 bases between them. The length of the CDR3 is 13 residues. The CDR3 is CAISEQADSPLHF. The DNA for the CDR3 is TGTGCCATCAGTGAACAGGCCGATTCACCCCTCCACTTT.

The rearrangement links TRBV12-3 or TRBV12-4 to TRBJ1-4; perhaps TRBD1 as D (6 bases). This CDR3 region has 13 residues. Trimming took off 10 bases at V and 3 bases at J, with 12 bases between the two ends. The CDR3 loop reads CATRGGANEKLFF. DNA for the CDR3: TGTGCCACCCGAGGGGGGGCTAATGAAAAACTGTTTTTT.

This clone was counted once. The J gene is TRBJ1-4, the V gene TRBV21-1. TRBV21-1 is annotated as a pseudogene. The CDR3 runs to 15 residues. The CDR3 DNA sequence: TGTGCCAGCAGCAAAGAAAAGGAAAACGGGGAAAAACTGTTTTTT. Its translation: CASSKEKENGEKLFF.

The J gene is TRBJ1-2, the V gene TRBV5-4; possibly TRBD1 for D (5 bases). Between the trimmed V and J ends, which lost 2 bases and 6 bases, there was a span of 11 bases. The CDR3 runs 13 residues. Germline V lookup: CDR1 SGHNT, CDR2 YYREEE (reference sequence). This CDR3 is CASSFQGENGYTF. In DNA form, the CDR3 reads TGTGCCAGCAGCTTCCAGGGTGAAAATGGCTACACCTTC.

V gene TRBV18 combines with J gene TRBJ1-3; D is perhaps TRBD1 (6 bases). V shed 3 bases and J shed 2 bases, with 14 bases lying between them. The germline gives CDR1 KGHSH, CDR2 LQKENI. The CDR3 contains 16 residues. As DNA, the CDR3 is TGTGCCAGCTCACCGGGGGGGCCAACTGCTGGAAACACCATATATTTT. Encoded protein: CASSPGGPTAGNTIYF. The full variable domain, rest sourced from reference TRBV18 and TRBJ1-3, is NAGVMQNPRHLVRRRGQEARLRCSPMKGHSHVYWYRQLPEEGLKFMVYLQKENIIDESGMPKERFSAEFPKEGPSILRIQQVVRGDSAAYFCASSPGGPTAGNTIYFGEGSWLTVV.

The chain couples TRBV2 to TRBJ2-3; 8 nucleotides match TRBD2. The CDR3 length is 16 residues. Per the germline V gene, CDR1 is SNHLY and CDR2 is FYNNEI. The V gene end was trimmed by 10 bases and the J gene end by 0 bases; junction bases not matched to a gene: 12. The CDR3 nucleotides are TGTGCCATCCCCGGGGGGGCGCAACCTAGCACAGATACGCAGTATTTT. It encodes CAIPGGAQPSTDTQYF.

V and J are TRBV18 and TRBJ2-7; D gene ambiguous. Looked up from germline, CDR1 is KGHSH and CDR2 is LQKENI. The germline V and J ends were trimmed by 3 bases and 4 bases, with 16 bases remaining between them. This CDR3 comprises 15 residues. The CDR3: CASSPVGSLGYEQYF. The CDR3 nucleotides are TGTGCCAGCTCACCTGTCGGGTCCTTAGGATACGAGCAGTACTTC.

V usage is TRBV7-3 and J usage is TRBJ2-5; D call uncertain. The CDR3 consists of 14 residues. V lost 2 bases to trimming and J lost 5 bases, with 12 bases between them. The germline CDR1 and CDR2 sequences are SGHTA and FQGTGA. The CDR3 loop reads CASSLDGRLETQYF. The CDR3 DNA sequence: TGTGCCAGCAGCTTAGATGGTCGACTCGAGACCCAGTACTTC. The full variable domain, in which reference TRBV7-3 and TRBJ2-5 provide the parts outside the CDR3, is GAGVSQTPSNKVTEKGKYVELRCDPISGHTALYWYRQSLGQGPEFLIYFQGTGAADDSGLPNDRFFAVRPEGSVSTLKIQRTERGDSAVYLCASSLDGRLETQYFGPGTRLLVL.

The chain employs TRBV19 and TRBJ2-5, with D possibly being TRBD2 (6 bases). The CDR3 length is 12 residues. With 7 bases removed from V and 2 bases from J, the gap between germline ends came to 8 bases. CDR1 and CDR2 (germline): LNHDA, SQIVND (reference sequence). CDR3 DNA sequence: TGTGCCAGTAATCGGGGGCAAGAGACCCAGTACTTC. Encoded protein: CASNRGQETQYF.